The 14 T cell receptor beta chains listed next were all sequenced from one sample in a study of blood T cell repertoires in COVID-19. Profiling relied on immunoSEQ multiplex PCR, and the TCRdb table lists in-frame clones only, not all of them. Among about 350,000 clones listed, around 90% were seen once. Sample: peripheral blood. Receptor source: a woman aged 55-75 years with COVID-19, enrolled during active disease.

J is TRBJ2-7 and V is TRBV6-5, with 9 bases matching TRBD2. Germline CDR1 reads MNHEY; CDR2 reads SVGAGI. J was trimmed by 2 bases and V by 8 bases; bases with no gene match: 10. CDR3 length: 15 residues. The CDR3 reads CASRAPSGDPYEQYF. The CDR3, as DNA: TGTGCCAGCCGAGCCCCTAGCGGGGACCCCTACGAGCAGTACTTC.

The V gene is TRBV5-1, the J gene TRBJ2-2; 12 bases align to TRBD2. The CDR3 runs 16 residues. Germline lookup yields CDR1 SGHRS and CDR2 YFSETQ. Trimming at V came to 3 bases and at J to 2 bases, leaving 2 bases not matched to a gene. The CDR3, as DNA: TGCGCCAGCAGCTACGGACTAGCGGGAAACACCGGGGAGCTGTTTTTT. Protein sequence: CASSYGLAGNTGELFF.

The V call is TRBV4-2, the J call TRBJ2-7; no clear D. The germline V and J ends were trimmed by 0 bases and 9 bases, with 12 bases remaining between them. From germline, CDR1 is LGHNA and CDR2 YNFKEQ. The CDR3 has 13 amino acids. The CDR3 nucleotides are TGTGCCAGCAGCCAAGATGGAATAGCCGGGCAGTACTTC. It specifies CASSQDGIAGQYF.

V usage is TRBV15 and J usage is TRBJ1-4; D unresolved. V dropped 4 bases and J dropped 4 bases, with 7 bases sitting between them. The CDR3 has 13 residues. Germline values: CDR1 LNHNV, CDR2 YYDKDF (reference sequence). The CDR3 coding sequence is TGTGCCACCAGCAAACAGAGTAATGAAAAACTGTTTTTT. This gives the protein CATSKQSNEKLFF.

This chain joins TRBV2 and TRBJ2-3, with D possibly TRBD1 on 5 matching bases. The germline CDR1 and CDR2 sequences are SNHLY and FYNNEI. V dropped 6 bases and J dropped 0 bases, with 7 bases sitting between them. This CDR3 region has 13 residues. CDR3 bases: TGTGCCAGCAGGGGGCGTAGCACAGATACGCAGTATTTT. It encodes CASRGRSTDTQYF.

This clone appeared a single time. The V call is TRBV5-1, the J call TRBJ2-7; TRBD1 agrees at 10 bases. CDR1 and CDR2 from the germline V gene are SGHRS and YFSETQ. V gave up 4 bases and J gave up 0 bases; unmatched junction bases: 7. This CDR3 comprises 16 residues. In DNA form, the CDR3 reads TGCGCCAGCAGCAACTCGGGACAGGGGAGCTCCTACGAGCAGTACTTC. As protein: CASSNSGQGSSYEQYF.

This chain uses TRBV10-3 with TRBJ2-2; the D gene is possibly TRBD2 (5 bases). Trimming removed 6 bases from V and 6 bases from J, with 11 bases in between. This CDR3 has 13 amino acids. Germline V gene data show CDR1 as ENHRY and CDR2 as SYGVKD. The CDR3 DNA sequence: TGTGCCATCAGGGGAGAGGTCCCCGGGGAGCTGTTTTTT. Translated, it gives CAIRGEVPGELFF.

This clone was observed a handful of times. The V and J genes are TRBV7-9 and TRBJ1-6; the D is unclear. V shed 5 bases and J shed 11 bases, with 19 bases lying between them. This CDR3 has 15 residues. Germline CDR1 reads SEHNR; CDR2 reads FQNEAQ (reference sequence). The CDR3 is CASSAQTLSSAPLHF. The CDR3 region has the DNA TGTGCCAGCAGCGCTCAGACTCTCTCCTCGGCACCCCTCCACTTT.

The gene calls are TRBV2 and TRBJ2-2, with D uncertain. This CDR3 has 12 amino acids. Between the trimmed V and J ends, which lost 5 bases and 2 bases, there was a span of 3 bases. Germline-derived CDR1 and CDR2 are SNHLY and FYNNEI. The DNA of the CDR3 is TGTGCCAGCAGTTTAAACACCGGGGAGCTGTTTTTT. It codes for CASSLNTGELFF.

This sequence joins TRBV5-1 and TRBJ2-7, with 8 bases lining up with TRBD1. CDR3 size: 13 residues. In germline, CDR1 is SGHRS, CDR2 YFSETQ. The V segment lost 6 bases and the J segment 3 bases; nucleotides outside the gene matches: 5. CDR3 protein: CASKQGADYEQYF. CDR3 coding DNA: TGCGCCAGCAAGCAGGGGGCGGACTACGAGCAGTACTTC.

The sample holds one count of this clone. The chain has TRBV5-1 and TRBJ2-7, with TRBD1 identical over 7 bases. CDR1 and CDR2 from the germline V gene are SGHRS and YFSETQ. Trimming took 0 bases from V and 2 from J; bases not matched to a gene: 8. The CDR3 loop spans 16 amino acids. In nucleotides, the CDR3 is TGCGCCAGCAGCTTGGCCCCGGGACAGAAGACCTACGAGCAGTACTTC. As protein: CASSLAPGQKTYEQYF.

As DNA, the CDR3 is TGTGCCAGCAGCTTAACCCCCGTGGCCGAGCAGTACTTC. This gives the protein CASSLTPVAEQYF. The chain has TRBV7-2 and TRBJ2-7; D uncertain. This CDR3 has 13 residues. With 2 bases removed from V and 6 bases from J, the gap between germline ends came to 11 bases. Germline V gene lookup returns CDR1 SGHTA and CDR2 FQGNSA.

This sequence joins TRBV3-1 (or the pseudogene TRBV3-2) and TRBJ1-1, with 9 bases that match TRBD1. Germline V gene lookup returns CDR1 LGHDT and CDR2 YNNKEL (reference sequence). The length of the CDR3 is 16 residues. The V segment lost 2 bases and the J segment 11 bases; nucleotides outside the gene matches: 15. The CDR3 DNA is TGTGCCAGCAGCCAAAGGGGACAGGGAGGGACCAGCGGGGCTTTCTTT. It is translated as CASSQRGQGGTSGAFF.

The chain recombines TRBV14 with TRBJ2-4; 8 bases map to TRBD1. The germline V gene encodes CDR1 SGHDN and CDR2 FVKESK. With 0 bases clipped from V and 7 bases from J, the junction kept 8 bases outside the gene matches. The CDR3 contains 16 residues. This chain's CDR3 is CASSQDSYRGRNIQYF. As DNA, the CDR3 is TGTGCCAGCAGCCAAGACTCCTACAGGGGGAGGAACATTCAGTACTTC.